A single T cell receptor beta chain is shown here with its context. Participant ages covered roughly 18 to 89 years across 24 US areas. Participants were placed into cohorts based on the clinical history they reported. Two negative PCRs, clearance, or symptom resolution characterized the recovered Cohort 3 donors. This record comes from a study of blood T cell repertoires in COVID-19. Study-wide background: Acute-phase and convalescent COVID-19 samples originated in the United States, Italy and Spain.

In germline, CDR1 is SGHTA, CDR2 FQGNSA. V was cut by 5 bases and J by 6 bases, with 15 bases left in between. The CDR3 loop spans 14 amino acids. The protocol was immunoSEQ multiplex PCR, while the TCRdb copy is restricted to in-frame clones and leaves out a portion. Among about 150,000 clones, around 80% were seen once, and the ten largest hold about 6%. Source material: PBMCs or T cells enriched from blood (not recorded which). This receptor was identified in a woman in her 50s who had recovered from COVID-19. V and J are TRBV7-2 and TRBJ2-3; perhaps TRBD2 as D (6 bases). The DNA for the CDR3 is TGTGCCAGCAGCGGCTGGGGGGTACCTGATACGCAGTATTTT. Translating it yields CASSGWGVPDTQYF. The full variable domain, completed using reference TRBV7-2 and TRBJ2-3, is GAGVSQSPSNKVTEKGKDVELRCDPISGHTALYWYRQSLGQGLEFLIYFQGNSAPDKSGLPSDRFSAERTGGSVSTLTIQRTQQEDSAVYLCASSGWGVPDTQYFGPGTRLTVL.